The sequence of this T cell receptor beta chain was determined in a study of T cell clonotyping in hematopoietic cell transplantation. General study findings and limits: Without cell sorting, CD4 versus CD8 contributions remain unresolved. Pathologically expanded recipient clonotypes increased progressively from day 30 to day 180 as diversity fell. Graft donor and pretransplant recipient Inverse Simpson Index values predicted broader posttransplant TCR diversity. Few recipient clonotypes overlapped donors; over 95% were de novo at given depth.

Assay used: immunoSEQ multiplex PCR; TCRdb lists only in-frame clones, some missing. The sample records several thousand clones, 85% to 95% being singletons. V shed 3 bases and J 1 base; nucleotides not matched to a gene: 5. Per germline, CDR1 SNHLY and CDR2 FYNNEI. The CDR3 covers 16 residues. Comment on this clone: The antigen is not known.

This sample comprised PBMCs, obtained 180 days after allogeneic stem cell transplant. The chain links TRBV2 to TRBJ2-1; 8 positions match TRBD2. This clonotype was sampled from a female patient aged 50 to 65 who had an allogeneic stem cell transplant from an unrelated donor, so the T cells may come from the graft donor. Some clones in this sample may be carry-over from other donors' samples. The CDR3 region is CASSEGRGGSYNEQFF. CDR3 nucleotide sequence: TGTGCCAGCAGTGAGGGACGGGGGGGTTCCTACAATGAGCAGTTCTTC. The full variable domain, its missing parts supplied by reference TRBV2 and TRBJ2-1, is EPEVTQTPSHQVTQMGQEVILRCVPISNHLYFYWYRQILGQKVEFLVSFYNNEISEKSEIFDDQFSVERPDGSNFTLKIRSTKLEDSAMYFCASSEGRGGSYNEQFFGPGTRLTVL.